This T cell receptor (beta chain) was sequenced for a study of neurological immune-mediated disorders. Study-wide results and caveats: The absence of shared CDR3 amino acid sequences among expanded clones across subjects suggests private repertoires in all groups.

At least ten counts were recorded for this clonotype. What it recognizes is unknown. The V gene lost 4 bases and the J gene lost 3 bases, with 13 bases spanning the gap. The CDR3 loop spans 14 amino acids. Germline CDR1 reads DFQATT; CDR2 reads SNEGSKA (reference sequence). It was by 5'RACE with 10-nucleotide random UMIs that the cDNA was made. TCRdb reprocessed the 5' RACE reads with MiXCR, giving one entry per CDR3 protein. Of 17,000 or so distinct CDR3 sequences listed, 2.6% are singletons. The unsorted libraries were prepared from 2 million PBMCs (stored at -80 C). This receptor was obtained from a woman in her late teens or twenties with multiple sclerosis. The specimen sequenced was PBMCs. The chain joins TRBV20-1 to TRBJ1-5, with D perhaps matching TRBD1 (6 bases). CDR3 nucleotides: TGCAGTGCTATTGGACGGGACACCAATCAGCCCCAGCATTTT. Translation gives CSAIGRDTNQPQHF.